This T cell receptor beta chain was captured by sequencing in a study of shared clonotypes between healthy human individuals. Unmatched junction bases numbered 10, after V lost 4 bases and J lost 3 bases. Per the germline V gene, CDR1 is SGHRS and CDR2 is YFSETQ. This CDR3 region has 15 residues. Per the authors' pipeline: ImmunoSEQ only sent back junction sequences with no quality scores, so filtering was done differently. Using immunoSEQ multiplex PCR, the repertoire was profiled, and TCRdb retains in-frame clones only, with some absent. The V and J calls and clone size come from that table; D and trimming were worked out from the DNA. The repertoire holds some 2,000,000 clones, with 85% to 95% as singletons.

The V and J genes are TRBV5-1 and TRBJ2-7; 7 positions match TRBD1. The sequenced material came from naive CD4+ T cells sorted from blood. Subset specified: CD45RA+ positively selected. This TCR came from a man aged 18 to 30 in good health. The CDR3 here is CASSIWTGPDYEQYF. The CDR3 bases are TGCGCCAGCAGCATATGGACAGGTCCGGACTACGAGCAGTACTTC. The full variable domain, rest sourced from reference TRBV5-1 and TRBJ2-7, is KAGVTQTPRYLIKTRGQQVTLSCSPISGHRSVSWYQQTPGQGLQFLFEYFSETQRNKGNFPGRFSGRQFSNSRSEMNVSTLELGDSALYLCASSIWTGPDYEQYFGPGTRLTVT.